This T cell receptor (beta chain) came from a study of CD8 T cells in Susac syndrome. Study in general: There were Susac syndrome patients who were therapy-naive at blood draw, others on corticosteroids, and others on intravenous immunoglobulin alone.

The CDR3 is 15 amino acids. Germline V gene sequence: CDR1 SGHTA, CDR2 FQGNSA. Deletions cut 7 bases from V and 4 bases from J, with 18 bases between. Turning to this clonotype: Antigen specificity is unknown.

Negative isolation was applied to CD8+ and CD4+ T cells, and FACS enrichment was applied to TEMRA cells. With random hexamers, 0.5 to 1 ug RNA was reverse transcribed. TCRdb ran MiXCR on the immunoSEQ multiplex PCR reads and lists one entry per CDR3 protein. The sample holds approximately 100,000 distinct CDR3 sequences, less than 95% seen once. Points from the study as a whole: The total CD8+ repertoires contained about 16 Susac-specific public clones, and the CD8+ TEMRA repertoires contained about 5.

The chain joins TRBV7-2 to TRBJ2-3; possibly TRBD1 for D (5 bases). Source material: CD8+ T cells from PBMCs. This receptor was taken from a human donor with Susac syndrome. The CDR3 sequence: CASKRRDRGADTQYF. The CDR3 nucleotides are TGTGCCAGCAAACGAAGGGATAGGGGTGCAGATACGCAGTATTTT.